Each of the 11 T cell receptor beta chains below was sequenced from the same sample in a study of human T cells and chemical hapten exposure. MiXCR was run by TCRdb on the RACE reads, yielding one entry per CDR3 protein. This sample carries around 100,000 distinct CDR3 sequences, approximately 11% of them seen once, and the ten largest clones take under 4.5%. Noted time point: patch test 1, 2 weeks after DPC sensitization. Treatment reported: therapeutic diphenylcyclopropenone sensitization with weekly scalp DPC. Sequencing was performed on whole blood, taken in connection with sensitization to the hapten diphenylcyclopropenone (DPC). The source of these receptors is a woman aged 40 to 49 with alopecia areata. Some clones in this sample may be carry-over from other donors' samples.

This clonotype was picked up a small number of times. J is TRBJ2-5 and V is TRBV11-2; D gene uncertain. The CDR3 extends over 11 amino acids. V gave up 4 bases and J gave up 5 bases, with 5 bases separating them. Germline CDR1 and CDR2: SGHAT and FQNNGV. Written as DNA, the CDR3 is TGTGCCAGCAGCTCCTTCGAGACCCAGTACTTC. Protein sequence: CASSSFETQYF.

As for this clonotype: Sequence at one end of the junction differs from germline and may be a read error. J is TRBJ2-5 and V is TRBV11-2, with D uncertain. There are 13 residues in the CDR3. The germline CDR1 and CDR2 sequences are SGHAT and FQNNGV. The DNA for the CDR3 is TGTGCCAGCAGCCCCCCCTCCAGAGAGTCCCAGTACTTC. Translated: CASSPPSRESQYF.

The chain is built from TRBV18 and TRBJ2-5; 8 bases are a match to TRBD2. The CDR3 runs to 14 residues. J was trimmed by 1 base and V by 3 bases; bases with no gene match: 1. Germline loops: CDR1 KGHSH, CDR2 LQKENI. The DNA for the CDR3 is TGTGCCAGCTCACCTGGACTAGCCCAAGAGACCCAGTACTTC. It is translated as CASSPGLAQETQYF.

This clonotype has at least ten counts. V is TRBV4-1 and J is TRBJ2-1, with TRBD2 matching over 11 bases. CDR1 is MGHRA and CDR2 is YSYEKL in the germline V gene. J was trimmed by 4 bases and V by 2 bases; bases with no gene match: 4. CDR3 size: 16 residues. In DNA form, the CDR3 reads TGCGCCAGCAGCCAACATACTAGCGGGAGTTACAATGAGCAGTTCTTC. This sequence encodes CASSQHTSGSYNEQFF.

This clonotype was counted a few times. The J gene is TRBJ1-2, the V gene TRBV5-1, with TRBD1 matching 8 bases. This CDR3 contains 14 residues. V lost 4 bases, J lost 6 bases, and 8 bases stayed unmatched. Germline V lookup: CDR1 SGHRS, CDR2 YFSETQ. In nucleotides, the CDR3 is TGCGCCAGCAGCACCACGGCAGGGGGCAATGGCTACACCTTC. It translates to CASSTTAGGNGYTF. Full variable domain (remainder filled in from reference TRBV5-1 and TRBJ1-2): KAGVTQTPRYLIKTRGQQVTLSCSPISGHRSVSWYQQTPGQGLQFLFEYFSETQRNKGNFPGRFSGRQFSNSRSEMNVSTLELGDSALYLCASSTTAGGNGYTFGSGTRLTVV.

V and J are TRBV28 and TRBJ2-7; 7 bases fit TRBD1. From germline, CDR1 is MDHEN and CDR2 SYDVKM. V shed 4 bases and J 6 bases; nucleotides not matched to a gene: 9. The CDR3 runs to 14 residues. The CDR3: CASSSGTNRGEQYF. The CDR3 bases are TGTGCCAGCAGTTCCGGGACCAACAGGGGCGAGCAGTACTTC.

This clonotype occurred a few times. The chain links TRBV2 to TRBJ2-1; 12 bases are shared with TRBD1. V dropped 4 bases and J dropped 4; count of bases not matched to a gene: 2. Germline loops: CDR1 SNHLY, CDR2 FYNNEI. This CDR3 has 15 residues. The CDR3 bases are TGTGCCAGCAGTGCGGGACAGGGGGCTTACAATGAGCAGTTCTTC. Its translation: CASSAGQGAYNEQFF.

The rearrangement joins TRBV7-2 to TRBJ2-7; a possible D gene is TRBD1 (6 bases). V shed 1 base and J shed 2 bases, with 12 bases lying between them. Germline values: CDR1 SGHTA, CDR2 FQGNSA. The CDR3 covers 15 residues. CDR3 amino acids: CASSLEQGRTYEQYF. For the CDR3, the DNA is TGTGCCAGCAGCTTAGAACAGGGAAGAACCTACGAGCAGTACTTC.

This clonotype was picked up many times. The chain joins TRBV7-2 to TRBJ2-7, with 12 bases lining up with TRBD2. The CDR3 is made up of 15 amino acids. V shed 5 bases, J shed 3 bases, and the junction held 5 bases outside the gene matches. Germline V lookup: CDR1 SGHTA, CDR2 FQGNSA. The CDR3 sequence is CASSIRTSGDYEQYF. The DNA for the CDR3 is TGTGCCAGCAGCATAAGGACTAGCGGGGACTACGAGCAGTACTTC.

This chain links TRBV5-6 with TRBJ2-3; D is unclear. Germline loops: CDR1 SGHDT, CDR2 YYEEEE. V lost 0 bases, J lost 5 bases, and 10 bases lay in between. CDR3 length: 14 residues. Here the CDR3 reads CASSLAARRDTQYF. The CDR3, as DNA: TGTGCCAGCAGCTTGGCCGCCCGCCGAGATACGCAGTATTTT.

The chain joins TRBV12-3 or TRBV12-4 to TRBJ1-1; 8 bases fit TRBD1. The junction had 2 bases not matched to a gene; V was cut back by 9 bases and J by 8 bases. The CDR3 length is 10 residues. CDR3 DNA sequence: TGTGCCAGTAGACAGGGGGAAGCTTTCTTT. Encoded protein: CASRQGEAFF.